Below are 12 T cell receptor beta chains sequenced from a single sample in a study of T cell repertoires in cytomegalovirus infection. No antigens are known for them. Each CDR3 protein is one row after TCRdb ran MiXCR on the reads. The repertoire holds 350,000 to 400,000 distinct CDR3 sequences, with roughly 34% as singletons. The sequencing used cultured PBMCs, collected from culture after CMV antigen stimulation. Receptor source: a human donor in good health (CMV status not recorded). Some clones in this sample may be carry-over from other donors' samples.

This clonotype came up a few times. The J gene is TRBJ2-2, the V gene TRBV12-3 or TRBV12-4; no definite D call. Trimming shortened V by 3 bases and J by 1 base, and 6 bases separated the two germline ends. This CDR3 has 14 residues. CDR3 DNA: TGTGCCAGCAGTTTTGTGGAGAACACCGGGGAGCTGTTTTTT. Translated, it gives CASSFVENTGELFF.

This clonotype was seen more than once but under ten times. This rearrangement joins TRBV19 to TRBJ1-2; no clear D. Germline CDR1 reads LNHDA; CDR2 reads SQIVND (reference sequence). This CDR3 region has 15 residues. The V end lost 6 bases, the J end lost 4 bases, and 18 bases lay between the germline ends. CDR3 sequence reads: CASSPTAPFGYGYTF. For the CDR3, the DNA is TGTGCCAGTAGCCCGACCGCCCCGTTTGGCTATGGCTACACCTTC.

The count of this clonotype is one. V is TRBV6-2 or TRBV6-3 and J is TRBJ2-7; D may be TRBD2 (6 bases). Germline CDR1 and CDR2: MNHEY and SVGEGT. This CDR3 is 15 amino acids long. Trimming cost V 2 bases and J 1 base, with 12 bases left between them. The CDR3 loop is CASSYPQDYSYEQYF. Written as DNA, the CDR3 is TGTGCCAGCAGTTACCCCCAGGACTATTCCTACGAGCAGTACTTC.

V is TRBV7-2 and J is TRBJ1-1; no clear D. Looked up from germline, CDR1 is SGHTA and CDR2 is FQGNSA. V was trimmed by 8 bases and J by 3 bases, leaving 13 bases between them. This CDR3 contains 13 residues. In DNA form, the CDR3 reads TGTGCCAGCTCCCGAAGGTGGGACACTGAAGCTTTCTTT. Encoded protein: CASSRRWDTEAFF. The full variable domain, its missing parts supplied by reference TRBV7-2 and TRBJ1-1, is GAGVSQSPSNKVTEKGKDVELRCDPISGHTALYWYRQSLGQGLEFLIYFQGNSAPDKSGLPSDRFSAERTGGSVSTLTIQRTQQEDSAVYLCASSRRWDTEAFFGQGTRLTVV.

The chain is built from TRBV28 and TRBJ2-7, with D tentatively TRBD1 or TRBD2 (5 bases each). V lost 6 bases to trimming and J lost 2 bases, with 14 bases between them. The germline gives CDR1 MDHEN, CDR2 SYDVKM. CDR3 length: 14 amino acids. For the CDR3, the DNA is TGTGCCAGCAGCCAAGTAGAGGGGACCTACGAGCAGTACTTC. The encoded protein is CASSQVEGTYEQYF.

This clonotype was recorded a few times. The chain links TRBV7-8 to TRBJ2-5; weak D call: TRBD2 (7 bases). Germline CDR1 reads SGHVS; CDR2 reads FQNEAQ. The length of the CDR3 is 16 residues. V dropped 1 base and J dropped 5 bases, with 17 bases sitting between them. The CDR3 DNA reads as TGTGCCAGCAGCTTAGGAAGACGGGGAGGGGGGGAGACCCAGTACTTC. Its protein product is CASSLGRRGGGETQYF.

This clonotype was detected only a few times. J is TRBJ2-7 and V is TRBV27; 8 bases map to TRBD1. CDR1 is MNHEY and CDR2 is SMNVEV in the germline V gene (reference sequence). This CDR3 has 14 amino acids. V lost 4 bases and J lost 1; bases outside the gene matches: 3. The chain's CDR3 is CASSSRTGSYEQYF. As DNA, the CDR3 is TGTGCCAGCAGTTCCAGGACAGGGTCCTACGAGCAGTACTTC.

The chain joins TRBV7-2 to TRBJ2-1; D not resolved. The V gene's germline CDR1 is SGHTA and CDR2 FQGNSA. There are 14 residues in the CDR3. V lost 5 bases, J lost 8 bases, and 16 bases lay in between. CDR3 protein: CASSVDLFRDEQFF. CDR3 DNA sequence: TGTGCCAGCAGCGTCGACTTGTTTCGGGATGAGCAGTTCTTC. The full variable domain, rest sourced from reference TRBV7-2 and TRBJ2-1, is GAGVSQSPSNKVTEKGKDVELRCDPISGHTALYWYRQSLGQGLEFLIYFQGNSAPDKSGLPSDRFSAERTGGSVSTLTIQRTQQEDSAVYLCASSVDLFRDEQFFGPGTRLTVL.

The genes are TRBV6-5 and TRBJ2-2, with TRBD2 matching over 10 bases. The CDR3 has 16 residues. CDR1 MNHEY and CDR2 SVGAGI come from the germline V gene. J lost 8 bases, V lost 6 bases, and 12 bases had no gene match. CDR3 amino acids: CASRPSGSGKTGELFF. The DNA for the CDR3 is TGTGCCAGCAGGCCTAGCGGGAGTGGTAAAACTGGGGAGCTGTTTTTT.

The chain has TRBV19 and TRBJ2-1, with D possibly matching TRBD2 (5 bases). Trimming removed 7 bases from V and 0 bases from J, with 10 bases in between. The CDR3 is 14 amino acids. Germline V gene sequence: CDR1 LNHDA, CDR2 SQIVND (reference sequence). This CDR3 reads CASKVGSSYNEQFF. The CDR3 region has the DNA TGTGCCAGTAAGGTAGGGAGCTCCTACAATGAGCAGTTCTTC.

The sample holds a few counts of this clonotype. V is TRBV19 and J is TRBJ2-1, with 11 bases aligning to TRBD2. Germline CDR1 is LNHDA and CDR2 is SQIVND (reference sequence). With 5 bases clipped from V and 0 bases from J, the junction kept 6 bases outside the gene matches. This CDR3 contains 17 residues. CDR3 sequence: CASSRTSGWHSYNEQFF. CDR3 DNA sequence: TGTGCCAGTAGTCGGACTAGCGGGTGGCACTCCTACAATGAGCAGTTCTTC.

This chain links TRBV20-1 with TRBJ2-3, with a weak D call TRBD1 (5 bases). Looked up from germline, CDR1 is DFQATT and CDR2 is SNEGSKA (reference sequence). The V end lost 4 bases, the J end lost 4 bases, and 9 bases lay between the germline ends. This CDR3 region has 12 residues. CDR3 sequence reads: CSATSGPDTQYF. The CDR3 DNA sequence: TGCAGTGCTACTTCAGGGCCAGATACGCAGTATTTT.